The 12 T cell receptor beta chains below were found in one sample sequenced in a study of T cells in Graves' hyperthyroidism and ophthalmopathy. Researchers took RNA transcripts and amplified the TCR beta CDR3 regions from them. During a first-round RT-PCR of the TCR CDR3, the HTBI primer set was used. TCRdb ran MiXCR on the multiplex PCR reads and lists one entry per CDR3 protein. The repertoire includes about 610,000 distinct CDR3 sequences, roughly 50% of them detected once, and about 8.3% sits in the top ten. Sequenced material: peripheral blood or thyroid tissue (not recorded which). These receptors came from a young woman with Graves' hyperthyroidism.

This chain links TRBV7-2 with TRBJ2-2; 13 nucleotides line up with TRBD2. V was clipped by 5 bases and J by 5 bases; unmatched bases: 5. Looked up from germline, CDR1 is SGHTA and CDR2 is FQGNSA. CDR3 size: 16 residues. The CDR3 DNA sequence: TGTGCCAGCAGCCTCCGGACTAGCGGGAGTACCGGGGAGCTGTTTTTT. This codes for CASSLRTSGSTGELFF.

V gene TRBV30 combines with J gene TRBJ1-1; no definite D call. CDR1 is GTSNPN and CDR2 is SVGIG in the germline V gene (reference sequence). The CDR3 sequence is 13 residues long. Trimming removed 4 bases from V and 2 bases from J, with 11 bases in between. In DNA, the CDR3 is TGTGCCTGGACAAGGGAGGCAAACACTGAAGCTTTCTTT. This translates into CAWTREANTEAFF.

This clonotype was observed many times. The chain carries TRBV7-2 and TRBJ2-2, with 13 positions matching TRBD2. The CDR3 covers 18 residues. Germline values: CDR1 SGHTA, CDR2 FQGNSA. The ends lost 1 base at V and 3 bases at J; junction bases unmatched: 5. The CDR3 reads CASSLVPTSGRYTGELFF. For the CDR3, the DNA is TGTGCCAGCAGCTTAGTGCCGACTAGCGGGAGGTACACCGGGGAGCTGTTTTTT.

About this clonotype itself: A single base separates this from a much larger clone, so it may be a read error. The rearrangement links TRBV11-3 to TRBJ2-7, with 9 nucleotides matching TRBD2. The V gene end was trimmed by 5 bases and the J gene end by 4 bases; junction bases not matched to a gene: 9. The germline V gene has CDR1 SGHNT and CDR2 YENEEA. This CDR3 is 15 amino acids long. As DNA, the CDR3 is TGTGCCAGCAGCGTAACCGAGACTAGCGGTTACGAGCAGTACTTC. Residues: CASSVTETSGYEQYF.

This clonotype showed up many times. The chain joins TRBV25-1 to TRBJ2-2, with 12 nucleotides matching TRBD2. The CDR3 covers 17 residues. CDR1 is MGHDK and CDR2 is SYGVNS in the germline V gene. After removal of 7 bases from V and 4 bases from J, the junction contained 10 bases not matched to a gene. The CDR3 DNA follows: TGTGCCAGCACCTCTAAGACTAGCGGGAGCGTCACCGGGGAGCTGTTTTTT. Residues: CASTSKTSGSVTGELFF.

This clonotype has just one count. V usage is TRBV29-1 and J usage is TRBJ2-5; TRBD2 matches at 12 bases. This CDR3 is built from 16 residues. J lost 1 base, V lost 4 bases, and 7 bases had no gene match. Looked up from germline, CDR1 is SQVTM and CDR2 is ANQGSEA. The CDR3 DNA sequence: TGCAGCGTTGTTAGAACTAGCGGGAGGCCCCAAGAGACCCAGTACTTC. Amino acid sequence: CSVVRTSGRPQETQYF. The full variable domain, in which reference TRBV29-1 and TRBJ2-5 provide the parts outside the CDR3, is SAVISQKPSRDICQRGTSLTIQCQVDSQVTMMFWYRQQPGQSLTLIATANQGSEATYESGFVIDKFPISRPNLTFSTLTVSNMSPEDSSIYLCSVVRTSGRPQETQYFGPGTRLLVL.

Points on this clonotype: This CDR3 is missing its conserved last phenylalanine or tryptophan, likely due to a read error. It is unclear where the CDR3 begins or ends on the DNA, so no DNA is shown, and the CDR3 is as TCRdb lists it. The CDR3 reads CASSVGGG. The gene calls are TRBV9 and TRBJ1-4; the table's D call TRBD1 went unverified against the DNA. The CDR3 is 8 residues long, ends included. CDR1 is SGDLS and CDR2 is YYNGEE in the germline V gene.

The chain employs TRBV10-3 and TRBJ1-6, with D possibly matching TRBD1 (5 bases). Germline assignment: CDR1 ENHRY and CDR2 SYGVKD. Trimming cost V 6 bases and J 7 bases, with 16 bases left between them. The CDR3 extends over 15 amino acids. CDR3 residues: CAIREGTQENSPLHF. The DNA of the CDR3 is TGTGCCATCAGAGAGGGGACCCAAGAAAATTCACCCCTCCACTTT.

This clonotype was seen many times. V is TRBV4-1 and J is TRBJ1-4, with a possible D match to TRBD1 (5 bases). The V end was cut by 6 bases, the J end by 3 bases, with 14 bases between. The CDR3 runs to 15 residues. Looked up from germline, CDR1 is MGHRA and CDR2 is YSYEKL. The CDR3 spells CASRKRRQPNEKLFF. The CDR3 nucleotides are TGCGCCAGCAGGAAAAGGAGACAGCCTAATGAAAAACTGTTTTTT.

The J gene is TRBJ1-5, the V gene TRBV7-3; possibly TRBD1 for D (5 bases). The CDR3 covers 13 residues. The germline gives CDR1 SGHTA, CDR2 FQGTGA. Between the trimmed V and J ends, which lost 5 bases and 6 bases, there was a span of 11 bases. Here the CDR3 reads CASSPRTSQPQHF. The CDR3 nucleotides read TGTGCCAGCAGCCCGCGGACAAGTCAGCCCCAGCATTTT.

In this sample, this clonotype turned up many times. This chain links TRBV20-1 with TRBJ1-5; no reliable D call. The CDR3 spans 14 residues. With 4 bases removed from V and 4 bases from J, the gap between germline ends came to 14 bases. The germline V gene has CDR1 DFQATT and CDR2 SNEGSKA (reference sequence). CDR3: CSAINYLLNQPQHF. DNA of the CDR3: TGCAGTGCTATAAACTATCTTCTAAATCAGCCCCAGCATTTT.

This chain uses TRBV9 with TRBJ1-5; possible D gene TRBD1, 5 bases. Germline lookup yields CDR1 SGDLS and CDR2 YYNGEE. V lost 0 bases and J 9 bases, leaving 19 bases between the germline ends. The CDR3 spans 16 residues. CDR3 residues: CASSVEGGDLFAPQHF. The CDR3, as DNA: TGTGCCAGCAGCGTAGAGGGAGGGGACTTGTTCGCGCCCCAGCATTTT.